This entry features one TCR beta chain sequence. The CDR3 consists of 15 residues. Germline CDR1 is LGHNA and CDR2 is YNFKEQ. The V end was cut by 1 base, the J end by 1 base, with 10 bases between. This entry belongs to a study of blood T cell repertoires in COVID-19. Study context: The samples span acute and convalescent COVID-19 from the United States, Italy and Spain. In each case, the material was cDNA or gDNA derived from T cells, B-cell-depleted T cells, or PBMCs.

Using immunoSEQ multiplex PCR, the repertoire was profiled, and TCRdb retains in-frame clones only, with some absent. The repertoire holds 200,000 to 300,000 clones, with around four fifths as singletons. The rearrangement joins TRBV4-2 to TRBJ1-1; no clear D gene. Sample: peripheral blood. This sequence was found in a woman aged 55-69 years with active or convalescent COVID-19. CDR3 nucleotide sequence: TGTGCCAGCAGCCAAGTTATTGGTAGGAACACTGAAGCTTTCTTT. It is translated as CASSQVIGRNTEAFF.